A single sample is the source of the 3 T cell receptor beta chains below, sequenced in a study of esophageal squamous cell carcinoma under preoperative chemotherapy (dated 2018 in TCRdb). Library construction relied on PCR. TCRdb lists the instrument as HiSeq X Ten. TCRdb reran the public reads through fastp at Q25 and MiXCR, keeping productive beta chains. Records with the same CDR3 protein are collapsed into one entry carrying the most frequent genes and DNA. The sample table holds over 15,000 distinct CDR3 sequences, of which around 45% were seen once. Jointly, the top ten make up over 25% of the sample. The time point label here, explained by the study, means: before preoperative PTX-NDP chemotherapy. This material was acquired from a patient given preoperative chemotherapy. These receptors were collected from a human donor with esophageal squamous cell carcinoma. The donor label of this sample is uncertain.

This clonotype was seen more than once but under ten times. The chain recombines TRBV6-1 with TRBJ2-5; 7 bases agree with TRBD1. CDR3 length: 12 amino acids. Germline CDR1 is MNHNS and CDR2 is SASEGT. J gave up 2 bases and V 6 bases, and 0 bases lay outside the gene matches. The CDR3 spells CASRGQQETQYF. CDR3 in DNA: TGTGCCAGCAGGGGACAGCAAGAGACCCAGTACTTC.

In this sample, this clonotype turned up many times. V usage is TRBV7-2 and J usage is TRBJ2-1; TRBD2 is a possible D gene (5 bases). CDR3 length equals 15 residues. CDR1 is SGHTA and CDR2 is FQGNSA in the germline V gene. The V and J ends lost 7 bases and 9 bases respectively, with 22 bases between them. In DNA, the CDR3 is TGTGCCAGCACCCCCTCCCTACTAGGTCTGATTGAGCAGTTCTTC. It codes for CASTPSLLGLIEQFF.

The chain recombines TRBV5-4 with TRBJ2-1, with TRBD2 matching 9 bases. Germline CDR1 SGHNT, CDR2 YYREEE (reference sequence). Trimming took 2 bases from V and 4 from J; bases not matched to a gene: 7. The CDR3 sequence is 16 residues long. CDR3: CASSFYSGSGYNEQFF. CDR3 nucleotides: TGTGCCAGCAGCTTTTATAGCGGGAGTGGTTACAATGAGCAGTTCTTC.